Sequencing of this TCR beta chain was carried out in a study of blood T cell repertoires in COVID-19 (dated by TCRdb to the early 2020s). About the full investigation: The collaborator samples originated in the United States, Italy and Spain and spanned the acute and convalescent phases of COVID-19. A freely available public database, intended as a resource for researchers studying the immune response to SARS-CoV-2, is where the repertoires were released. The sample metadata nearly always contained a de-identified subject ID, COVID-19 status, age in years and sex. The material from the prospective study consisted of cDNA or gDNA derived from T cells, B-cell-depleted T cells, or PBMCs. Where available, HLA class I and class II types were taken from metadata supplied by the sample provider and were not determined by assay-based typing. The samples were drawn from two sources: the first 160 participants of the ongoing ImmuneRACE study, and 1,254 subjects contributed by 6 global collaborators. Subjects who had been exposed to COVID-19, were actively infected with it, or had recovered from it provided the deeply sampled blood TCRbeta repertoires that made up the dataset.

The immunoSEQ Assay, a bias-controlled multiplex PCR, was used to amplify TCRbeta CDR3 regions from genomic DNA. On the authors' methods: The number of nucleated cells in each sample was estimated from the amplification of reference gene primers within the assay. To quantify the absolute abundance of each unique TCRbeta CDR3 rearrangement, sequence reads were collapsed and filtered. For each sample, productive Simpson clonality was calculated by taking the square root of Simpson's diversity index across productive rearrangements. TCRdb mirrors the immuneACCESS table, restricted to in-frame sequences. Some clones are absent from its copies; in checked studies, under half trace to an unresolved V gene, and the reason for the others is unknown. That table gives V, J and clone size, and the DNA gave D and trimming. The sample data list 200,000 or so clones, and about 88% of these were observed just once. Jointly, the top ten make up more than 2.5% of the sample.

Taken from the germline V gene, the CDR1 and CDR2 loops are SGHAT and FQNNGV. The CDR3 measures 16 amino acids from cysteine to phenylalanine. Of the read, only the CDR3 DNA is kept; its 48 bases are in frame from base 1. V and J are truncated by 1 base and 0 bases respectively, leaving an intervening sequence of 12 bases. In the prospective study, participants were about 18 to 90 years old, resided in 25 or so geographic areas of the United States, and were enrolled through a virtual design. Cohort assignment in the prospective study relied on participant-reported clinical history from a screening survey and a study questionnaire. Recovered participants in ImmuneRACE Cohort 3 were defined as having two consecutive negative NP/OP PCR tests, clearance from a healthcare professional, or resolution of symptoms. Mobile phlebotomists in the prospective study collected whole blood, serum and a nasopharyngeal or oropharyngeal swab from every participant. Over a roughly two-month period, participants in the prospective study had the option of providing additional blood draws and questionnaires. Prospective study blood samples were shipped either frozen or at room temperature before DNA extraction.

What the work shows at the level of the full study, not this receptor alone: The amount of clinical and demographic metadata varied by source and participant and was provided uncurated.

On this clone: Its cognate antigen has yet to be identified. Within one base of it there is no much larger clone, and no base qualities were kept.

The TCR sequence derives from a woman younger than 45 who had recovered from COVID-19. The sequencing sample was made of PBMCs or T cells enriched from blood (not recorded which). The chain joins TRBV11-2 to TRBJ1-1; perhaps TRBD1 is the D gene, with 6 bases matching. The nucleotide sequence is TGTGCCAGCAGCTTAGGAAGGGGGACCATGAACACTGAAGCTTTCTTT. Its protein reads: CASSLGRGTMNTEAFF.